One T cell receptor (beta chain) is described in this entry. This clone has only a few counts. The clone's antigen remains unknown. Base qualities are missing; no much larger clone stands one base away. The trim is 2 bases for V and 4 bases for J, with a gap of 8 bases between the germline ends. The CDR3, cysteine through phenylalanine, is 13 amino acids long. The kept DNA is CDR3 alone, 39 bases in frame from the first base. The germline V gene specifies SGHTA as CDR1 and FQGTGA as CDR2. The immunoSEQ Assay, a bias-controlled multiplex PCR, was used to amplify TCRbeta CDR3 regions from genomic DNA. The paper's processing steps were these. Within the assay, amplification of reference gene primers was used to estimate how many nucleated cells each sample contained. To quantify the absolute abundance of each unique TCRbeta CDR3 rearrangement, sequence reads were collapsed and filtered. Productive Simpson clonality was computed per sample as the square root of Simpson's diversity index over productive rearrangements. As stored in TCRdb, this immuneACCESS dataset retains in-frame rearrangements with V and J assigned. A fraction of the clones does not appear; measured against another copy, unresolved V genes explain less than half of the discrepancy, and the remainder lacks a known reason. Clone size and the V and J calls come from that table; the DNA yielded D and trimming. This sample gives some 290,000 clones in total; 70% to 90% of them show up just once. 3.6% of the sample is taken by the ten largest.

Collaborating institutions collected whole blood in K2EDTA tubes following their own protocols. For TCRbeta analysis, collaborators shipped samples as frozen whole blood, isolated PBMCs, or DNA extracted from either of those sample types. These data belong to a study of blood T cell repertoires in COVID-19 (dated by TCRdb to 2018 to 2020). General notes on the study: Samples covering the acute and convalescent phases of COVID-19 were provided by collaborators in the United States, Italy and Spain. The samples were drawn from the first 160 participants of the ongoing ImmuneRACE study and from over 950 subjects provided by 6 global collaborators. Deeply sampled blood TCRbeta repertoires from subjects exposed to, actively infected with, or recovered from COVID-19 were included in the dataset. The repertoires were released in a freely available public database meant as a resource for research on the immune response to SARS-CoV-2. The material from the prospective study consisted of cDNA or gDNA derived from T cells, B-cell-depleted T cells, or PBMCs. Sample metadata almost always included a de-identified subject ID, COVID-19 status, age in years and sex. Where HLA class I and class II types were available, the types were taken from metadata supplied by the sample provider, not from assay-based typing. The paper's findings and limits, for the study overall: How much clinical and demographic metadata was included differed by source and by participant, and the metadata was provided uncurated.

The sequenced sample was peripheral blood. The receptor was isolated from a man aged 18 to 29 with active or convalescent COVID-19. The sequence joins TRBV7-3 to TRBJ1-1, and the D gene may be TRBD1, 5 bases matching. CDR3 protein: CASSLAQGTEAFF. The nucleotides read TGTGCCAGCAGCTTAGCGCAGGGCACTGAAGCTTTCTTT. Outside the CDR3, residues come from the reference TRBV7-3 and TRBJ1-1 proteins, so the full variable domain is: GAGVSQTPSNKVTEKGKYVELRCDPISGHTALYWYRQSLGQGPEFLIYFQGTGAADDSGLPNDRFFAVRPEGSVSTLKIQRTERGDSAVYLCASSLAQGTEAFFGQGTRLTVV.